The 8 T cell receptor beta chains listed next were all sequenced from one sample in a study of T cell repertoires in cytomegalovirus infection. Each CDR3 protein gets one entry after TCRdb re-called the reads with MiXCR. The table has about 400,000 distinct CDR3 sequences, about a sixth seen once. Sequencing was carried out using PBMCs. The receptor set was obtained from a human donor in good health (CMV status not recorded). Some clones in this sample may be carry-over from other donors' samples.

The chain is built from TRBV18 and TRBJ1-6; D ambiguous. Between the trimmed V and J ends, which lost 2 bases and 8 bases, there was a span of 7 bases. This CDR3 is 13 amino acids long. Germline CDR1 and CDR2: KGHSH and LQKENI. CDR3 bases: TGTGCCAGCTCACCAGTTAGGGATTCACCCCTCCACTTT. This codes for CASSPVRDSPLHF.

This clonotype appeared many times. The gene calls are TRBV7-9 and TRBJ1-1, with a weak D call TRBD1 (5 bases). Germline V gene data show CDR1 as SEHNR and CDR2 as FQNEAQ (reference sequence). The CDR3 loop spans 15 amino acids. V lost 7 bases and J lost 6, with 21 bases in between. As DNA, the CDR3 is TGTGCCAGCACCCAGTGGGCAGGGTCGAAGCCTGAAGCTTTCTTT. Translated: CASTQWAGSKPEAFF. The complete variable domain, with remaining parts taken from reference TRBV7-9 and TRBJ1-1, reads DTGVSQNPRHKITKRGQNVTFRCDPISEHNRLYWYRQTLGQGPEFLTYFQNEAQLEKSRLLSDRFSAERPKGSFSTLEIQRTEQGDSAMYLCASTQWAGSKPEAFFGQGTRLTVV.

The sample holds a few counts of this clonotype. The J gene is TRBJ2-1, the V gene TRBV28; either TRBD1 or TRBD2 may supply D (6 bases each). This CDR3 has 14 residues. The V end was cut by 7 bases, the J end by 0 bases, with 10 bases between. Germline values: CDR1 MDHEN, CDR2 SYDVKM. CDR3 nucleotide sequence: TGTGCCAGCACCGAGGGGGGCTCCTACAATGAGCAGTTCTTC. Translation gives CASTEGGSYNEQFF.

This clonotype has only a few counts. The chain joins TRBV20-1 to TRBJ2-5; 9 bases map to TRBD2. This CDR3 contains 16 residues. CDR1 and CDR2 (germline): DFQATT, SNEGSKA (reference sequence). V trimming: 0 bases; J trimming: 2 bases; junction bases outside the gene matches: 7. The CDR3 coding sequence is TGCAGTGCTAGAGATTTACCTAGCGGGGTACAAGAGACCCAGTACTTC. Amino acids: CSARDLPSGVQETQYF.

This clonotype was recorded many times. CDR3 bases: TGTGCCAGCAGCTTAGTCGGGGGGAGGCGGCCCCAGCATTTT. Amino acids: CASSLVGGRRPQHF. This rearrangement joins TRBV7-2 to TRBJ1-5; D might be TRBD1 (5 bases). Germline V gene lookup returns CDR1 SGHTA and CDR2 FQGNSA. Trimming removed 1 base at V and 9 bases at J, with 13 bases between. This CDR3 has 14 amino acids.

Only a few counts were recorded for this clonotype. The V call is TRBV5-5, the J call TRBJ1-5; no firm D call. The CDR3 covers 17 residues. Germline CDR1 is SGHKS and CDR2 is YYEKEE (reference sequence). Trimming took off 4 bases at V and 1 base at J, with 18 bases between the two ends. CDR3 protein: CASSPRLADGSNQPQHF. The CDR3, as DNA: TGTGCCAGCAGCCCGCGACTTGCGGACGGGAGCAATCAGCCCCAGCATTTT.

The chain recombines TRBV5-1 with TRBJ2-3; either TRBD1 or TRBD2 may supply D (6 bases each). Germline V CDR1 and CDR2: SGHRS, YFSETQ. The ends were cut back, 6 bases at V and 1 base at J, with 12 bases in the middle. The length of the CDR3 is 14 residues. The CDR3 sequence: CASIRGPGTDTQYF. CDR3 sequence (DNA): TGCGCCAGCATCCGGGGGCCTGGCACAGATACGCAGTATTTT.

This clonotype occurred a few times. V gene TRBV5-6 combines with J gene TRBJ1-4; D is undetermined. The CDR3 loop spans 13 amino acids. Germline V gives CDR1 SGHDT, CDR2 YYEEEE. Deletions cut 4 bases from V and 7 bases from J, with 11 bases between. The CDR3 is CASSPRHGEKLFF. The CDR3 coding sequence is TGTGCCAGCAGCCCACGACATGGTGAAAAACTGTTTTTT.